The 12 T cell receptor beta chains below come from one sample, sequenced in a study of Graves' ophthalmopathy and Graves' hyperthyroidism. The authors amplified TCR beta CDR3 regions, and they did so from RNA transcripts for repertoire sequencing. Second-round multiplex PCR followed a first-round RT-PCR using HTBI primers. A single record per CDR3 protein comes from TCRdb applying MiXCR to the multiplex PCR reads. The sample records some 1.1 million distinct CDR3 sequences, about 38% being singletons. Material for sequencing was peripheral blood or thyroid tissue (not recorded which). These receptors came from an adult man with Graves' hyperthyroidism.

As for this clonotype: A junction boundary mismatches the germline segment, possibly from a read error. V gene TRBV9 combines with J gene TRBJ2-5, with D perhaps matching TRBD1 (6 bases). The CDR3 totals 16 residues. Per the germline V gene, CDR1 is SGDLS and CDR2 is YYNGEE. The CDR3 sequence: CASSITGKNYQETQYF. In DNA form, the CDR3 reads TGCGCCAGCAGCATCACAGGGAAGAATTACCAAGAGACCCAGTACTTC.

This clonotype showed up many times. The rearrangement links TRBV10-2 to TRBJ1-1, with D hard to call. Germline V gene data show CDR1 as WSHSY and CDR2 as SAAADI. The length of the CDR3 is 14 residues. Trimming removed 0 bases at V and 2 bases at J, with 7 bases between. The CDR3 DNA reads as TGCGCCAGCAGTGAGTCAATACAAAACACTGAAGCTTTCTTT. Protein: CASSESIQNTEAFF.

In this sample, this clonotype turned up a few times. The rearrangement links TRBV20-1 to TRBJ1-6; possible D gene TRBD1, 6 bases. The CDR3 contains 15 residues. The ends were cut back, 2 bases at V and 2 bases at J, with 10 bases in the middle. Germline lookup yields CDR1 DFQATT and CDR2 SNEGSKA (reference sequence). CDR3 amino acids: CSARPGGAYNSPLHF. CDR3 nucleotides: TGCAGTGCTAGACCCGGGGGCGCCTATAATTCACCCCTCCACTTT.

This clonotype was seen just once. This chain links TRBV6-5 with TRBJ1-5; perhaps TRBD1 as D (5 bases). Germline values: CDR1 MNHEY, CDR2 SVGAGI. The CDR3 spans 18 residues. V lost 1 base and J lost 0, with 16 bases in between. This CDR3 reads CASSYFSLGDDSNQPQHF. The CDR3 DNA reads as TGTGCCAGCAGTTACTTCTCTCTGGGGGACGATAGCAATCAGCCCCAGCATTTT.

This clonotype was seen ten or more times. DNA for the CDR3: TGTGCCAGTAGTCACCGGACGAACTATGGCTACACCTTC. It encodes CASSHRTNYGYTF. V is TRBV19 and J is TRBJ1-2; D gene ambiguous. The CDR3 contains 13 residues. The ends were cut back, 5 bases at V and 2 bases at J, with 9 bases in the middle. Germline loops: CDR1 LNHDA, CDR2 SQIVND (reference sequence).

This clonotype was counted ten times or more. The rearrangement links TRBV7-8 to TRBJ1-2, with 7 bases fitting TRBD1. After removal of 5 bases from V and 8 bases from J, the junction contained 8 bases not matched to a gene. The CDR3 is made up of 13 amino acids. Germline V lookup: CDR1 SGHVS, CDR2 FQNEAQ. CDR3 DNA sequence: TGTGCCAGCAGCAACCGACAGGGTGGGGGCTACACCTTC. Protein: CASSNRQGGGYTF.

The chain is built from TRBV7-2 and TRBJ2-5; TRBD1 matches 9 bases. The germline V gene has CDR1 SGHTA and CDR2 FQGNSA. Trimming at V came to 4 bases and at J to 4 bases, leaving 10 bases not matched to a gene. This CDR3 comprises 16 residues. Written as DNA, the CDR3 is TGTGCCAGCAGCTCCCACCCGGGACAGGGAGGAGAGACCCAGTACTTC. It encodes CASSSHPGQGGETQYF.

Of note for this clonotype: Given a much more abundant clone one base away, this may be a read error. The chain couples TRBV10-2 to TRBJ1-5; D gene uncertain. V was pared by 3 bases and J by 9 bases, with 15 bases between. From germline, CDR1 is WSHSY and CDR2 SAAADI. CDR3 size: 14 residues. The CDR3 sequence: CASSESGPERPQHF. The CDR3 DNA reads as TGCGCCAGCAGTGAAAGTGGACCAGAACGGCCCCAGCATTTT.

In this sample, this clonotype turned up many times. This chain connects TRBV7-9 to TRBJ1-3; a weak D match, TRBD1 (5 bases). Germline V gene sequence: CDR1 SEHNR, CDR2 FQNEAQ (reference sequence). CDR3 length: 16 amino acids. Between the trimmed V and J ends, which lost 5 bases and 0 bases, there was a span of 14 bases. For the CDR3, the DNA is TGTGCCAGCAGCAGACGGGACGCCAGCTCTGGAAACACCATATATTTT. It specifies CASSRRDASSGNTIYF.

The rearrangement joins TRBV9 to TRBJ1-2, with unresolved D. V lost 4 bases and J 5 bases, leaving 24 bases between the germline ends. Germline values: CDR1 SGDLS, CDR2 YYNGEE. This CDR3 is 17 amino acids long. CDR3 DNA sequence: TGTGCCAGCAGCCCAGCCCCGTGGGTGGGCCCTCCATATGGCTACACCTTC. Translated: CASSPAPWVGPPYGYTF.

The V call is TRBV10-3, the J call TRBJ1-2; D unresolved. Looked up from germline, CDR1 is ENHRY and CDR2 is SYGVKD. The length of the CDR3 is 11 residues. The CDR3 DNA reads TGTGACACAAACGGGATCTATGGCTACACCTTC. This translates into CDTNGIYGYTF.

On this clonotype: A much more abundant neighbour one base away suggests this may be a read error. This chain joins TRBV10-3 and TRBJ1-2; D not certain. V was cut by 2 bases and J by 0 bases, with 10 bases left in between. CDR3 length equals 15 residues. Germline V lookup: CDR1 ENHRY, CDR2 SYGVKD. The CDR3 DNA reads TGTGCCATCAGTGAGAACAGTAAGACTAACTATGGCTACACCTTC. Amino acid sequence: CAISENSKTNYGYTF.